Described below is a single T cell receptor beta chain sequence and its context. Its antigen remains unidentified. Some clones are missing from TCRdb's copy, which holds only in-frame ones; the method was immunoSEQ multiplex PCR. The table records some 420,000 clones, 85% to 90% of them present only once. The CDR3 loop spans 14 amino acids. Per germline, CDR1 SGDLS and CDR2 YYNGEE. V dropped 3 bases and J dropped 4 bases, with 14 bases sitting between them. This specimen belongs to a study of Ad26.COV2.S vaccination and SARS-CoV-2 variants. Study-wide context: Donor participated within the Ad26.COV2.S arm of the COV1001 trial. Points from the study as a whole: Analyses of TCR breadth and depth may have underestimated total T cell responses.

Treatment of the sample: some 19 received Ad26.COV2.S at low or high dose, single or two shots; 5 received placebo; per-sample allocation not given. Samples analyzed were those drawn on day 63 after the first vaccine or placebo injection. This clonotype was sampled from a person between 18 and 59 years old who received the Ad26.COV2.S COVID-19 vaccine or a placebo. The chain links TRBV9 to TRBJ2-7; a weak D match, TRBD1 (6 bases). This material consisted of peripheral blood, taken in a trial of Ad26.COV2.S vaccine versus placebo. CDR3 sequence: CASSAGTTIYEQYF. CDR3 coding DNA: TGTGCCAGCAGCGCCGGGACAACGATTTACGAGCAGTACTTC.